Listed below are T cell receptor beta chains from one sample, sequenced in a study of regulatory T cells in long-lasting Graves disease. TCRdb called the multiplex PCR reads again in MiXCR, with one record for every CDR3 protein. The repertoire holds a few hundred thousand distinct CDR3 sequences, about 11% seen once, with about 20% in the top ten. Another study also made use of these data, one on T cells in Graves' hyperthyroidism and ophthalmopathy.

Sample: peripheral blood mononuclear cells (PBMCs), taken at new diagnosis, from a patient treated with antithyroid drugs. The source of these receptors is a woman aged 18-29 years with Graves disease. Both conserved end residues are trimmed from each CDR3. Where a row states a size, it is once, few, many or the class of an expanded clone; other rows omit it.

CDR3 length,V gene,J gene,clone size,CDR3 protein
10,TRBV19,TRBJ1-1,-,ASSNGYTEAF
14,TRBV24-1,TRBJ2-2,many,ATSDFRDRATGELF
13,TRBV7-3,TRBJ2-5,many,ASSRSGGAGETQY
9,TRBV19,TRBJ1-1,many,ASSTYTEAF
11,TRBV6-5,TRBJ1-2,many,ASSSQDRGGYT
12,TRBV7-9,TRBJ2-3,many,ASSLDRALDTQY
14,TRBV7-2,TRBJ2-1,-,ASSLVGGASYNEQF
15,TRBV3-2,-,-,ASSQDFAASGSDEQF
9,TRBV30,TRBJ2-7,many,AWSLPGEQY
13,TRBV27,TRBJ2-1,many,ASSSTSSPYNEQF
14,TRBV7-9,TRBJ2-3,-,ASSQPTSADTDTQY
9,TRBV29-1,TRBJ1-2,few,SAEQGYGYT
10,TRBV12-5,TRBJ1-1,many,ASGFHNTEAF
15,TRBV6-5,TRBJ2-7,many,ASSYHPRGGLWDEQY
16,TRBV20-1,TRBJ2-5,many,SARDGAMIAGEGETQY
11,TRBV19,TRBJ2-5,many,ASSMPREETQY
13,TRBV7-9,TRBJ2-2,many,ASSTGGAYTGELF
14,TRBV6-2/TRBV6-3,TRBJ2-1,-,ASLTVLARSYNEQF
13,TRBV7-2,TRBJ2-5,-,ASSSSGGYEETQY
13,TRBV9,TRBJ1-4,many,ASSSSSRVGEKLF
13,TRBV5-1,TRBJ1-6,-,ASSLAGPYHSPLH
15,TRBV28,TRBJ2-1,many,ASSPPSVREGSDEQF
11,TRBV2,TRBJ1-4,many,ASTDRTNEKLF
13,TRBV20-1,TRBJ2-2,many,SARDRRGRTGELF
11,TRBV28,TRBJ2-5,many,ASSLGVQETQY
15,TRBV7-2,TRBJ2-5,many,ASSSMGLAGGRETQY
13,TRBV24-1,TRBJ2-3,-,ATSATSGNTDTQY
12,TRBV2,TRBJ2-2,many,ASRGTGVTGELF
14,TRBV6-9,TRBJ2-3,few,ASSYRSESVGDTQY
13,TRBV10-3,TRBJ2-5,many,AIGEASGYQETQY
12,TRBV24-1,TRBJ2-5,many,ATSVGGYQETQY
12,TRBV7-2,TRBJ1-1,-,ASSSGRMNTEAS
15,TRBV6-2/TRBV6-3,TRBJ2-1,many,ASSYDPSSGVYNEQF
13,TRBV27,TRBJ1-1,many,ATLRTEGVWTEAF
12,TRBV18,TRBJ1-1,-,ANSHPTETAEAF
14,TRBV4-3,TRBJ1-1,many,ASSPGKGLGNTEAF
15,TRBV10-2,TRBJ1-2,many,ASSPGQGANRAGGYT
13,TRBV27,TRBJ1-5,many,ASSLAGNSNQPQH